The 10 T cell receptor beta chains below all came from one sample that was sequenced in a study of blood T cell repertoires in COVID-19. Here immunoSEQ multiplex PCR was the method, and the copy in TCRdb shows in-frame clones only, minus some. The repertoire holds over 70,000 clones, with 70% to 80% as singletons. Sequencing was performed on peripheral blood. These receptor sequences come from a man in his 70s with active or convalescent COVID-19.

The rearrangement uses TRBV3-1 (or the pseudogene TRBV3-2) and TRBJ1-3; D is unclear. Germline values: CDR1 LGHDT, CDR2 YNNKEL (reference sequence). CDR3 size: 15 residues. Between the trimmed V and J ends, which lost 0 bases and 4 bases, there was a span of 10 bases. Here the CDR3 DNA reads TGTGCCAGCAGCCAAGATTTGGTCGGGGGAAACACCATATATTTT. Translating gives CASSQDLVGGNTIYF.

This clone was counted once. The chain has TRBV7-9 and TRBJ2-7, with 12 bases matching TRBD2. Germline assignment: CDR1 SEHNR and CDR2 FQNEAQ (reference sequence). The CDR3 runs 15 residues. V shed 7 bases and J 4 bases; nucleotides not matched to a gene: 8. This chain's CDR3 is CASTLAGGPVYEQYF. The CDR3 bases are TGTGCCAGCACCCTAGCGGGGGGGCCCGTATACGAGCAGTACTTC.

The chain combines TRBV5-1 with TRBJ2-3; possible D gene TRBD2, 6 bases. Germline lookup yields CDR1 SGHRS and CDR2 YFSETQ. The V gene lost 4 bases and the J gene lost 2 bases, with 11 bases spanning the gap. The CDR3 totals 14 residues. This chain's CDR3 is CASSPGGDTDTQYF. CDR3 coding DNA: TGCGCCAGCAGCCCCGGAGGGGACACAGATACGCAGTATTTT.

This clone appeared once. This chain uses TRBV15 with TRBJ2-7; a weak D match, TRBD1 (5 bases). Germline CDR1 LNHNV, CDR2 YYDKDF (reference sequence). This CDR3 contains 14 residues. V was cut by 0 bases and J by 0 bases, with 6 bases left in between. CDR3 residues: CATSRDRASYEQYF. CDR3 bases: TGTGCCACCAGCAGAGACAGGGCCTCCTACGAGCAGTACTTC.

The rearrangement uses TRBV4-1 and TRBJ2-7; 7 bases are shared with TRBD1. Trimming cost V 2 bases and J 3 bases; bases outside gene matches: 13. The CDR3 is 17 amino acids. Looked up from germline, CDR1 is MGHRA and CDR2 is YSYEKL. DNA of the CDR3: TGCGCCAGCAGCCAACCCCTCAGGACAGGTCCTGGCTACGAGCAGTACTTC. Translating it yields CASSQPLRTGPGYEQYF.

The chain carries TRBV5-1 and TRBJ2-7; possible D gene TRBD1, 6 bases. V was shortened by 0 bases and J by 5 bases, with 15 bases between the two germline ends. Germline V gene lookup returns CDR1 SGHRS and CDR2 YFSETQ. The CDR3 covers 15 residues. CDR3 protein: CASSLVTGRDNEQYF. The CDR3 nucleotides are TGCGCCAGCAGCTTGGTAACGGGCAGGGACAACGAGCAGTACTTC.

The chain links TRBV5-1 to TRBJ1-3; D gene unclear. The CDR3 runs to 17 residues. V lost 4 bases, J lost 2 bases, and 19 bases lay in between. CDR1 is SGHRS, CDR2 YFSETQ, per germline. The CDR3 is CASSLSIGVSPGNTIYF. CDR3 DNA sequence: TGCGCCAGCAGCCTGTCCATCGGAGTTTCTCCTGGAAACACCATATATTTT.

This clone was picked up a small number of times. CDR3 sequence reads: CASSEQGWNQPQHF. The CDR3 DNA sequence: TGTGCCAGCAGTGAACAGGGATGGAATCAGCCCCAGCATTTT. V is TRBV2 and J is TRBJ1-5; possibly TRBD1 for D (5 bases). The CDR3 is made up of 14 amino acids. Germline V CDR1 and CDR2: SNHLY, FYNNEI. Trimming cost V 2 bases and J 4 bases, with 9 bases left between them.

This clone was observed a single time. The chain's CDR3 is CASSLDSKQHSNQPQHF. CDR3 DNA: TGCGCCAGCAGCTTAGACAGTAAGCAGCATAGCAATCAGCCCCAGCATTTT. This rearrangement joins TRBV5-1 to TRBJ1-5, with D possibly matching TRBD1 (5 bases). The V end lost 2 bases, the J end lost 0 bases, and 15 bases lay between the germline ends. CDR3 length: 17 amino acids. The germline CDR1 and CDR2 sequences are SGHRS and YFSETQ.

The J gene is TRBJ1-1, the V gene TRBV7-3; D unresolved. The CDR3 loop spans 13 amino acids. Between the trimmed V and J ends, which lost 6 bases and 1 base, there was a span of 9 bases. Germline assignment: CDR1 SGHTA and CDR2 FQGTGA. The CDR3 nucleotides read TGTGCCAGCAGTAGATCCCCGAACACTGAAGCTTTCTTT. It specifies CASSRSPNTEAFF.